Below are 16 T cell receptor beta chains sequenced from a single sample in a study of CD8 T cells in Susac syndrome. With random hexamers, 0.5 to 1 ug RNA was reverse transcribed. Each CDR3 protein is one row after TCRdb ran MiXCR on the immunoSEQ multiplex PCR reads. The sample comprises some 180,000 distinct CDR3 sequences, approximately 94% of which are singletons, and 0.085% to 0.12% rests with the top ten. The source material was CD4+ T cells from PBMCs. The receptor source for this set is a human donor in good health.

The chain combines TRBV20-1 with TRBJ1-5; D gene ambiguous. Germline loops: CDR1 DFQATT, CDR2 SNEGSKA (reference sequence). CDR3 length equals 12 residues. Trimming took off 3 bases at V and 1 base at J, with 4 bases between the two ends. CDR3 loop: CSASWSNQPQHF. In nucleotides, the CDR3 is TGCAGTGCTAGCTGGAGCAATCAGCCCCAGCATTTT.

V gene TRBV29-1 combines with J gene TRBJ1-1; D is unclear. From germline, CDR1 is SQVTM and CDR2 ANQGSEA. The CDR3 is 12 residues long. The V and J ends lost 7 bases and 6 bases respectively, with 15 bases between them. The CDR3 sequence: CSAETVMAEAFF. The CDR3 bases are TGCAGCGCTGAGACGGTGATGGCTGAAGCTTTCTTT.

The gene calls are TRBV3-1 and TRBJ1-5; D is ambiguous. In germline, CDR1 is LGHDT, CDR2 YNNKEL (reference sequence). This CDR3 has 15 residues. The V end lost 1 base, the J end lost 3 bases, and 10 bases lay between the germline ends. The CDR3 protein is CASSQGTLDNQPQHF. CDR3 DNA sequence: TGTGCCAGCAGCCAAGGTACTCTCGACAATCAGCCCCAGCATTTT.

The table lists this clonotype with a count of one. V is TRBV7-8 and J is TRBJ2-5, with unresolved D. CDR1 is SGHVS and CDR2 is FQNEAQ in the germline V gene. V was trimmed by 5 bases and J by 5 bases, leaving 15 bases between them. CDR3 size: 14 residues. CDR3 bases: TGTGCCAGCAGCGGCAGCCGACGGATGGAGACCCAGTACTTC. Residues: CASSGSRRMETQYF.

The chain is built from TRBV7-2 and TRBJ2-1; D is unclear. Germline values: CDR1 SGHTA, CDR2 FQGNSA. The CDR3 runs to 13 residues. The V end lost 4 bases, the J end lost 10 bases, and 14 bases lay between the germline ends. The CDR3 spells CASSYAPRWEQFF. CDR3 DNA: TGTGCCAGCAGCTACGCTCCGCGCTGGGAGCAGTTCTTC.

The rearrangement joins TRBV30 to TRBJ1-5; D is perhaps TRBD1 (6 bases). CDR1 and CDR2 from the germline V gene are GTSNPN and SVGIG (reference sequence). There are 15 residues in the CDR3. Deletions cut 2 bases from V and 3 bases from J, with 14 bases between. The chain's CDR3 is CAWSSQGIPNQPQHF. Here the CDR3 DNA reads TGTGCCTGGAGTTCCCAGGGGATACCCAATCAGCCCCAGCATTTT.

The genes are TRBV3-1 and TRBJ2-1; 7 bases are a match to TRBD2. Germline V gene data show CDR1 as LGHDT and CDR2 as YNNKEL (reference sequence). CDR3 length: 14 amino acids. Germline trimming cut 3 bases from V and 3 bases from J; bases unmatched to any gene: 2. Here the CDR3 DNA reads TGTGCCAGCAGCCAGGGCGGGAGCTACAATGAGCAGTTCTTC. Its protein is CASSQGGSYNEQFF.

The chain combines TRBV20-1 with TRBJ1-5; a weak D match, TRBD1 (6 bases). The V and J ends lost 4 bases and 7 bases respectively, with 11 bases between them. Per the germline V gene, CDR1 is DFQATT and CDR2 is SNEGSKA (reference sequence). CDR3 length equals 12 residues. The CDR3 DNA follows: TGCAGTGCTATAGACAGGTCCCAGCCCCAGCATTTT. Its translation: CSAIDRSQPQHF.

This clonotype was observed once. J is TRBJ2-1 and V is TRBV7-2; 8 bases are shared with TRBD2. The J segment lost 10 bases and the V segment lost 4 bases, leaving 6 bases of the junction unmatched. The CDR3 extends over 13 amino acids. Looked up from germline, CDR1 is SGHTA and CDR2 is FQGNSA. CDR3 DNA: TGTGCCAGCAGCTGGCCGGGGGGGAGGGAGCAGTTCTTC. This encodes CASSWPGGREQFF.

The chain has TRBV5-1 and TRBJ2-1; 12 positions agree with TRBD2. Germline V gene lookup returns CDR1 SGHRS and CDR2 YFSETQ. The junction had 2 bases not matched to a gene; V was cut back by 0 bases and J by 4 bases. The CDR3 is 16 residues long. The CDR3 sequence is CASSLETSGRYNEQFF. The CDR3 coding sequence is TGCGCCAGCAGCTTGGAAACTAGCGGGAGGTACAATGAGCAGTTCTTC.

The chain couples TRBV30 to TRBJ2-6; perhaps TRBD1 as D (5 bases). With 3 bases removed from V and 2 bases from J, the gap between germline ends came to 11 bases. Germline CDR1 is GTSNPN and CDR2 is SVGIG (reference sequence). This CDR3 is 15 amino acids long. CDR3 in DNA: TGTGCCTGGAGGTCCTACAGGACTGGGGCCAACGTCCTGACTTTC. The encoded protein is CAWRSYRTGANVLTF.

This clonotype was found once. V is TRBV6-5 and J is TRBJ1-5; D ambiguous. The germline gives CDR1 MNHEY, CDR2 SVGAGI. The CDR3 is 14 amino acids. Trimming shortened V by 6 bases and J by 3 bases, and 12 bases separated the two germline ends. Here the CDR3 DNA reads TGTGCCAGCAGAAGTACAGTACCCAATCAGCCCCAGCATTTT. Protein sequence: CASRSTVPNQPQHF.

The rearrangement joins TRBV18 to TRBJ1-1, with a weak D call TRBD1 (5 bases). V shed 2 bases and J shed 4 bases, with 14 bases lying between them. CDR3 length: 15 amino acids. The germline gives CDR1 KGHSH, CDR2 LQKENI. This CDR3 reads CASSPEGADSTEAFF. Written as DNA, the CDR3 is TGTGCCAGCTCACCAGAAGGGGCTGACAGCACTGAAGCTTTCTTT.

The chain uses TRBV19 and TRBJ2-1, with 9 bases fitting TRBD2. Germline CDR1 reads LNHDA; CDR2 reads SQIVND (reference sequence). Trimming removed 6 bases from V and 6 bases from J; junction bases left unmatched: 9. The CDR3 length is 15 residues. CDR3 in DNA: TGTGCCAGTAGCCTGGGTCTAGCGGGACTCAATGAGCAGTTCTTC. This gives the protein CASSLGLAGLNEQFF.

This rearrangement joins TRBV30 to TRBJ1-1; D possibly corresponds to TRBD1 (6 bases). CDR1 is GTSNPN and CDR2 is SVGIG in the germline V gene (reference sequence). CDR3 length: 13 amino acids. The germline V and J ends were trimmed by 4 bases and 4 bases, with 13 bases remaining between them. The CDR3 is CAWMIQGGTEAFF. The DNA for the CDR3 is TGTGCCTGGATGATACAGGGAGGCACTGAAGCTTTCTTT.

The chain is built from TRBV30 and TRBJ2-1; TRBD2 is a possible D gene (5 bases). This CDR3 spans 12 amino acids. Between the trimmed V and J ends, which lost 0 bases and 9 bases, there was a span of 9 bases. CDR1 GTSNPN and CDR2 SVGIG come from the germline V gene (reference sequence). The CDR3 nucleotides read TGTGCCTGGAGTGTACAACGGGGTGAGCAGTTCTTC. It codes for CAWSVQRGEQFF.